This entry lists 9 T cell receptor beta chains sequenced from one sample in a study of early T cells in non-severe SARS-CoV-2 infection (dated by TCRdb to about 2021). Library method: 5' RACE. The sample was run on a NextSeq 500. Through fastp at Q25 and MiXCR, TCRdb rebuilt clones from the public reads, retaining in-frame beta chains. Rows with one shared CDR3 protein collapse into an entry with the most common genes and DNA. Counted in this sample were fewer than 25,000 distinct CDR3 sequences; about 4% of them appeared once. The biggest ten clones account for 5.5% to 8.5% of the sample. Sequenced input: whole blood. The receptors come from an adult who was a healthcare worker with PCR-confirmed SARS-CoV-2 infection or an uninfected control (not recorded which).

The table lists this clonotype with many counts. This chain connects TRBV6-2 or TRBV6-3 to TRBJ2-1; 7 bases agree with TRBD2. With 7 bases clipped from V and 4 bases from J, the junction kept 10 bases outside the gene matches. The CDR3 runs to 15 residues. In germline, CDR1 is MNHEY, CDR2 SVGEGT. The CDR3 spells CASISQRGQYNEQFF. The CDR3, as DNA: TGTGCCAGCATTTCTCAGCGGGGCCAATACAATGAGCAGTTCTTC.

This clonotype is medium-sized in the sample. CDR3 DNA sequence: TGTGCCAGCCACAGGAGTGAAGCTTTCTTT. The encoded protein is CASHRSEAFF. The gene calls are TRBV6-1 and TRBJ1-1; TRBD1 is a possible D gene (5 bases). CDR1 is MNHNS and CDR2 is SASEGT in the germline V gene. V lost 8 bases to trimming and J lost 7 bases, with 8 bases between them. CDR3 length: 10 amino acids.

The chain has TRBV20-1 and TRBJ2-3, with a possible D match to TRBD2 (5 bases). Trimming pared 4 bases from V and 4 bases from J, leaving 18 bases between. Germline V gives CDR1 DFQATT, CDR2 SNEGSKA (reference sequence). This CDR3 is built from 15 residues. CDR3 coding DNA: TGCAGTGCTAAGCGGACCGACGGGATTGCAGATACGCAGTATTTT. It translates to CSAKRTDGIADTQYF.

J is TRBJ2-5 and V is TRBV6-2 or TRBV6-3; D gene unclear. The CDR3 sequence is 13 residues long. Germline V gene sequence: CDR1 MNHEY, CDR2 SVGEGT. V lost 0 bases, J lost 4 bases, and 6 bases lay in between. The CDR3 protein is CASSYSGRETQYF. CDR3 coding DNA: TGTGCCAGCAGTTACTCCGGCAGAGAGACCCAGTACTTC.

In its sample, this clonotype was seen many times. The genes are TRBV4-1 and TRBJ1-1; the match to TRBD1 covers 7 bases. Trimming at V came to 1 base and at J to 0 bases, leaving 11 bases not matched to a gene. The CDR3 consists of 18 residues. Per germline, CDR1 MGHRA and CDR2 YSYEKL. For the CDR3, the DNA is TGCGCCAGCAGCCAAGGAGGGGGGGGACAGACCATGAACACTGAAGCTTTCTTT. Translation gives CASSQGGGGQTMNTEAFF.

In its sample, this clonotype is medium-sized (0.01 to 0.1%). The J gene is TRBJ2-7, the V gene TRBV20-1; 8 nucleotides align to TRBD2. V lost 3 bases and J lost 3; bases outside the gene matches: 4. The CDR3 totals 13 residues. Germline V gene sequence: CDR1 DFQATT, CDR2 SNEGSKA (reference sequence). CDR3 sequence: CSARERGLYEQYF. In DNA, the CDR3 is TGCAGTGCTAGGGAGCGGGGGCTCTACGAGCAGTACTTC.

This clonotype was detected many times. V is TRBV6-2 or TRBV6-3 and J is TRBJ2-1, with TRBD2 identical over 11 bases. This CDR3 has 16 amino acids. The germline CDR1 and CDR2 sequences are MNHEY and SVGEGT. The ends lost 3 bases at V and 5 bases at J; junction bases unmatched: 6. This CDR3 is CASSYPRLAGHNEQFF. In DNA form, the CDR3 reads TGTGCCAGCAGTTATCCAAGACTAGCGGGGCACAATGAGCAGTTCTTC.

This clonotype was observed many times. This sequence joins TRBV4-1 and TRBJ1-1; 8 positions agree with TRBD1. This CDR3 spans 16 amino acids. Germline CDR1 MGHRA, CDR2 YSYEKL. The ends lost 1 base at V and 4 bases at J; junction bases unmatched: 8. The CDR3 here is CASSQGYRTGFTEAFF. The CDR3 DNA is TGCGCCAGCAGCCAAGGTTATAGGACAGGGTTCACTGAAGCTTTCTTT.

This clonotype has at least ten counts. The rearrangement joins TRBV4-2 to TRBJ2-1; D not resolved. From germline, CDR1 is LGHNA and CDR2 YNFKEQ. Trimming removed 1 base at V and 5 bases at J, with 3 bases between. The CDR3 is 12 residues long. The CDR3 sequence is CASSQAHNEQFF. DNA of the CDR3: TGTGCCAGCAGCCAAGCCCACAATGAGCAGTTCTTC.